These T cell receptor beta chains were read from a single sample in a study of blood T cell repertoires in COVID-19. Sequencing used immunoSEQ multiplex PCR; TCRdb keeps in-frame clones, though not all of them. The sample holds about 130,000 clones, about 80% seen once. Input material: peripheral blood. The receptor set was obtained from a woman aged 45-60 years with acute or convalescent COVID-19. Each CDR3 is given with its conserved first and last residue. A D gene is named only where the DNA matches it firmly. Size is omitted from some rows. Given values are once, few, many or a class for expanded clones.

CDR3	DNA	J	D	size	V
CATLTSTGSGSPLHF	TGTGCCACCCTAACTTCGACAGGTTCTGGTTCACCCCTCCACTTT	TRBJ1-6	-	few	TRBV10-3
CASSLDRGRVNEQFF	TGTGCCAGCAGTCTCGACAGGGGGCGGGTGAATGAGCAGTTCTTC	TRBJ2-1	TRBD1	once	TRBV9
CASSTGQGRGEKLFF	TGCGCCAGCAGCACGGGACAGGGTAGGGGTGAAAAACTGTTTTTT	TRBJ1-4	TRBD1	-	TRBV5-1
CAWSATAGTGEIYQPQHF	TGTGCCTGGAGTGCTACGGCGGGGACAGGGGAAATTTATCAGCCCCAGCATTTT	TRBJ1-5	TRBD1	-	TRBV30
CASSFDYGYTF	TGTGCCAGCAGTTTCGACTATGGCTACACCTTC	TRBJ1-2	-	-	TRBV12-3/TRBV12-4
CASSYSIQGGGQPQHF	TGTGCCAGCAGTTACTCGATCCAGGGGGGAGGTCAGCCCCAGCATTTT	TRBJ1-5	TRBD1	-	TRBV6-6
CASSLSGATNEKLFF	TGTGCCAGCAGCCTATCAGGGGCAACTAATGAAAAACTGTTTTTT	TRBJ1-4	-	-	TRBV11-2
CASSPAADEQYF	TGTGCCAGCTCACCTGCAGCGGATGAGCAGTACTTC	TRBJ2-7	-	-	TRBV18
CASSLWKESSTDTQYF	TGTGCCAGCAGCTTATGGAAGGAGAGCTCCACAGATACGCAGTATTTT	TRBJ2-3	-	-	TRBV7-8
CASSPQGGNQPQHF	TGTGCCAGCAGCCCACAGGGTGGCAATCAGCCCCAGCATTTT	TRBJ1-5	-	-	TRBV3-1/TRBV3-2
CASSQEGRGTDTQYF	TGCGCCAGCAGCCAAGAGGGACGGGGGACAGATACGCAGTATTTT	TRBJ2-3	-	-	TRBV4-1
CASSSLTNEKLFF	TGTGCCAGCAGTTCCCTAACTAATGAAAAACTGTTTTTT	TRBJ1-4	-	-	TRBV6-5
CASSPRIAGPSDTQYF	TGTGCCAGTAGTCCCCGGATAGCGGGGCCGTCAGATACGCAGTATTTT	TRBJ2-3	TRBD2	few	TRBV19
CATSREGIGYEQYF	TGTGCCACCAGCAGAGAGGGCATTGGCTACGAGCAGTACTTC	TRBJ2-7	-	once	TRBV15
CASSPEGQKNSPLHF	TGCGCCAGCAGCCCCGAGGGACAGAAGAATTCACCCCTCCACTTT	TRBJ1-6	TRBD1	-	TRBV5-1
CASSERGRSEKLFF	TGTGCCAGCAGTGAACGAGGTAGAAGTGAAAAACTGTTTTTT	TRBJ1-4	-	-	TRBV6-1
CASSLYSNQPQHF	TGTGCCAGCAGCTTGTATAGCAATCAGCCCCAGCATTTT	TRBJ1-5	-	many	TRBV28
CASSEQRNTGELFF	TGTGCCAGCTCAGAACAGAGGAACACCGGGGAGCTGTTTTTT	TRBJ2-2	-	-	TRBV18
CASSPGRGLEQYF	TGTGCCAGCAGCCCAGGACGGGGATTAGAGCAGTACTTC	TRBJ2-7	-	-	TRBV7-8
CARPTSRFCF	TGCGCCAGGCCTACTTCCAGGTTTTGCTTT	TRBJ1-6	-	-	TRBV5-1
CASSFRPGLAGRRELFF	TGTGCCAGCAGCTTTCGCCCGGGACTAGCGGGGCGCCGGGAGCTGTTTTTT	TRBJ2-2	TRBD2	-	TRBV11-2
CASSLQGLGTQYF	TGTGCCAGCAGTCTCCAGGGTTTGGGTACGCAGTATTTT	TRBJ2-3	-	-	TRBV6-5
CASSEGYEQYF	TGTGCCAGCAGCGAGGGATACGAGCAGTACTTC	TRBJ2-7	-	-	TRBV2
CASSQDVMQGARYGYTF	TGCGCCAGCAGCCAAGACGTGATGCAGGGGGCCCGATATGGCTACACCTTC	TRBJ1-2	TRBD1	-	TRBV4-1
CASSLVGGDTEAFF	TGTGCCAGCAGCCTAGTTGGGGGGGACACTGAAGCTTTCTTT	TRBJ1-1	-	-	TRBV11-2
CASSSNGTYSGNTIYF	TGTGCCAGCAGCTCCAACGGGACTTACTCTGGAAACACCATATATTTT	TRBJ1-3	-	few	TRBV7-2
CASSPGLAGGEAQYF	TGCGCCAGCAGCCCCGGACTAGCGGGGGGGGAGGCCCAGTACTTC	TRBJ2-5	TRBD2	-	TRBV4-1
CASSLDRGPGNTIYF	TGCGCCAGCAGCCTAGACAGGGGCCCTGGAAACACCATATATTTT	TRBJ1-3	TRBD1	-	TRBV5-1
CATSSGTGGSYEQYF	TGTGCCACCAGCAGTGGGACGGGGGGGTCCTACGAGCAGTACTTC	TRBJ2-7	TRBD2	once	TRBV15
CASRQGGTNYGYTF	TGTGCCAGCAGACAGGGGGGTACTAACTATGGCTACACCTTC	TRBJ1-2	TRBD1	-	TRBV6-5
CASSLSWGPKMNTEAFF	TGTGCCAGCAGTTTATCCTGGGGGCCGAAGATGAACACTGAAGCTTTCTTT	TRBJ1-1	-	-	TRBV28
CASSLESGNTDTQYF	TGCGCCAGCAGCTTGGAATCCGGGAACACAGATACGCAGTATTTT	TRBJ2-3	-	once	TRBV5-1
CSALVGTVNTEAFF	TGCAGCGCCCTGGTAGGGACAGTGAACACTGAAGCTTTCTTT	TRBJ1-1	TRBD1	-	TRBV29-1
CARTTVAKNIQYF	TGTGCCAGGACAACTGTAGCCAAAAACATTCAGTACTTC	TRBJ2-4	-	-	TRBV19
CASSILRQGTGELFF	TGTGCCAGTAGTATACTCCGACAGGGTACCGGGGAGCTGTTTTTT	TRBJ2-2	TRBD1	-	TRBV19
CASTLPGQPNTGELFF	TGTGCCAGCACCCTACCGGGACAGCCGAACACCGGGGAGCTGTTTTTT	TRBJ2-2	TRBD1	-	TRBV19
CASSIRQGAEAFF	TGTGCCAGTAGTATCCGTCAGGGGGCTGAAGCTTTCTTT	TRBJ1-1	TRBD1	-	TRBV19
CATSRDRPRDSGNIQYF	TGTGCCACCAGCAGAGATAGGCCCAGGGATAGTGGAAACATTCAGTACTTC	TRBJ2-4	-	-	TRBV15
CASSERQALGQPQHF	TGTGCCAGCAGTGAACGACAGGCCCTCGGTCAGCCCCAGCATTTT	TRBJ1-5	-	-	TRBV2
CASSLKDSWNQPQHF	TGTGCCAGTAGTCTGAAGGACAGCTGGAATCAGCCCCAGCATTTT	TRBJ1-5	-	-	TRBV19
CASSTRNQPQHF	TGTGCCAGCAGTACGAGAAATCAGCCCCAGCATTTT	TRBJ1-5	-	-	TRBV2
CASSRPPGEPTYEQYF	TGTGCCAGCAGCCGCCCACCCGGAGAACCCACCTACGAGCAGTACTTC	TRBJ2-7	-	-	TRBV6-6
CASTKVGVGYGYTF	TGTGCCAGCACCAAGGTCGGGGTAGGCTATGGCTACACCTTC	TRBJ1-2	-	-	TRBV6-5
CASSRELLYEQYF	TGTGCCAGCAGTCGCGAACTTCTCTACGAGCAGTACTTC	TRBJ2-7	-	few	TRBV2
CSVDHEGANYGYTF	TGCAGCGTTGACCATGAGGGGGCCAACTATGGCTACACCTTC	TRBJ1-2	TRBD1	-	TRBV29-1
CASSSKGGLNSPLHF	TGTGCCAGCAGCAGCAAGGGAGGTTTGAATTCACCCCTCCACTTT	TRBJ1-6	-	once	TRBV5-4